The present T cell receptor (beta chain) was sequenced within a study of T-cell reconstitution after alpha-beta-depleted transplantation in children. This clonotype appeared many times. This CDR3 has 13 amino acids. Germline loops: CDR1 SGHRS, CDR2 YFSETQ. Trimming removed 1 base at V and 1 base at J, with 5 bases between. For TCRbeta, the library was prepared with unique molecular identifiers. TCRdb ran MiXCR on the PCR reads and lists one entry per CDR3 protein. Altogether about 90,000 distinct CDR3 sequences are present, 7% to 10% being singletons, with the ten largest covering just under 7%. Material: PBMCs from the stem cell graft donor, obtained from the stem cell graft. V gene TRBV5-1 combines with J gene TRBJ2-5, with unresolved D. The receptor was derived from a human donor who donated a stem cell graft to a child with congenital amegakaryocytic thrombocytopenia. The CDR3 nucleotides are TGCGCCAGCAGCTTGTCCGCCCAAGAGACCCAGTACTTC. Its protein is CASSLSAQETQYF.